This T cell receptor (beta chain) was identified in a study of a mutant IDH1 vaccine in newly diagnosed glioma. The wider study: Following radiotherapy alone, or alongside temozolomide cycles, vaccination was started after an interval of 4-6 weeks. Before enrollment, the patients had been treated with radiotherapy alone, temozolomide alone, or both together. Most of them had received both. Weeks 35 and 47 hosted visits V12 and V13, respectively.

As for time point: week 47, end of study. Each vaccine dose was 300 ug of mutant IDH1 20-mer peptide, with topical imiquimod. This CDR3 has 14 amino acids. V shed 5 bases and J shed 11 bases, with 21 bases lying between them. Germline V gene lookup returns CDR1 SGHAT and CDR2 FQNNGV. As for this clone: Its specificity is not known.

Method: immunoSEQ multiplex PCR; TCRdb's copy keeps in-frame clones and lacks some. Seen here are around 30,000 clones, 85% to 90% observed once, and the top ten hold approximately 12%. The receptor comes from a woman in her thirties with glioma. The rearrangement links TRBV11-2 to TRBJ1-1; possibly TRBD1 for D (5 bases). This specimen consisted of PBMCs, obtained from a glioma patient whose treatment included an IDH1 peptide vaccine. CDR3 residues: CASSGTGTGAEAFF. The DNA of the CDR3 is TGTGCCAGCAGCGGTACCGGGACGGGCGCAGAGGCTTTCTTT.